This T cell receptor (beta chain) was obtained from a study of blood T cell repertoires in COVID-19 (TCRdb year 2020). For the study in its entirety: Samples covering the acute and convalescent phases of COVID-19 were provided by collaborators in the United States, Italy and Spain. The material from the prospective study consisted of cDNA or gDNA derived from T cells, B-cell-depleted T cells, or PBMCs. Subjects who had been exposed to COVID-19, were actively infected with it, or had recovered from it provided the deeply sampled blood TCRbeta repertoires that made up the dataset. The repertoires were released in a freely available public database intended as a resource for research on the immune response to SARS-CoV-2. The samples were drawn from the first 160 participants of the ongoing ImmuneRACE study and from some 1,300 subjects provided by 6 global collaborators. The sample metadata nearly always contained a de-identified subject ID, COVID-19 status, age in years and sex. Where HLA class I and class II types were available, the types were taken from metadata supplied by the sample provider, not from assay-based typing.

CDR1 and CDR2 are read off the germline V gene as LGHNA and YNFKEQ. Trimming removed 0 bases from V and 7 bases from J, leaving 18 bases between the germline ends. Counted from cysteine to phenylalanine, this CDR3 has 16 amino acids. Only the CDR3 part of the read is kept: 48 bases, read in frame from the first base. Whole blood was collected in K2EDTA tubes by collaborating institutions according to the institutions' own protocols. For TCRbeta analysis, collaborators shipped samples as frozen whole blood, isolated PBMCs, or DNA extracted from either of those sample types. Of note for this clone: Its antigen remains unidentified. It has no much larger one-base neighbor in the sample; base qualities were not kept.

The immunoSEQ Assay, a bias-controlled multiplex PCR, was used to amplify TCRbeta CDR3 regions from genomic DNA. The original pipeline was this. The number of nucleated cells in each sample was estimated from the amplification of reference gene primers within the assay. Sequence reads were collapsed and filtered to measure the absolute abundance of every unique TCRbeta CDR3 rearrangement. For each sample, productive Simpson clonality was calculated as the square root of Simpson's diversity index across productive rearrangements. Sourced from immuneACCESS, this table was stored by TCRdb with only in-frame sequences that have V and J called. A share of the clones is absent; for the studies checked, an unresolved V gene accounts for under half, and the remainder has no known explanation. V and J calls and clone size are as listed in that table; D and trimming were resolved from the DNA. The sample records around 250,000 clones, roughly 80% of which are singletons. About 4.2% of the sample goes to the ten largest clones.

Broader findings and caveats from the paper: How much clinical and demographic metadata was included differed by source and by participant, and the metadata was provided uncurated.

The TCR was taken from a man aged 50 to 60 with active or convalescent COVID-19. Recombination connected TRBV4-2 to TRBJ1-2; TRBD1 might be the D gene, on 6 matching bases. Material for sequencing was peripheral blood. The CDR3 region reads CASSQDVGGLDSGYTF. The nucleotides read TGTGCCAGCAGCCAAGATGTAGGGGGTCTCGACTCTGGCTACACCTTC.